This T cell receptor (beta chain) was documented in a study of identifying expanded T cells in peripheral blood. Clones were read by immunoSEQ multiplex PCR, and TCRdb kept only the in-frame ones, dropping some. The sample holds about 81,000 clones; about 83% are singletons and the top ten take roughly a fifth. The CDR3 loop spans 13 amino acids. The germline V gene encodes CDR1 SGHDT and CDR2 YYEEEE. With 0 bases removed from V and 6 bases from J, the gap between germline ends came to 6 bases. The chain has TRBV5-6 and TRBJ1-4, with unresolved D. Sequencing input: blood. This TCR was sampled from a person aged 18-70 years in good health. The CDR3 sequence is CASSLGQYEKLFF. In nucleotides, the CDR3 is TGTGCCAGCAGCTTGGGCCAATATGAAAAACTGTTTTTT.